The rows below give T cell receptor beta chains drawn from one sample of a study of identical twins. TCRdb reprocessed the 5' RACE reads with MiXCR, giving one entry per CDR3 protein. In the table there are 270,000 or so distinct CDR3 sequences, about 8.5% of which are singletons. A further study also used this sample, focusing on yellow fever vaccine responses in identical twins.

The material sequenced was CD8+ T cells sorted from blood. The receptors here all came from a woman in her late teens or twenties in good health. Each CDR3 is given without its conserved first and last residue.

J,V,CDR3
TRBJ1-1,TRBV7-9,ASSLEGTPEAF
TRBJ2-1,TRBV9,ASSASGGSLNEQF
TRBJ2-7,TRBV27,ASSPTPTYEQY
TRBJ2-5,TRBV20-1,SARGQETQY
TRBJ2-2,TRBV3-1,ASSQEGGPGTGELF
TRBJ2-3,TRBV12-3/TRBV12-4,ASSPGGTDTQY
TRBJ2-1,TRBV5-1,ASSGQGNEQF
TRBJ2-3,TRBV12-3/TRBV12-4,ASSALSSGGAKDTQY
TRBJ1-1,TRBV5-1,ASSLGVEAF
TRBJ2-7,TRBV7-9,AGRSGRDREDEQY
TRBJ2-1,TRBV30,AWSSQPNPQF
TRBJ1-1,TRBV12-3/TRBV12-4,ASRAGGSNTEAF
TRBJ2-3,TRBV28,ASSSRLTDTQY
TRBJ2-1,TRBV4-1,ASSPGVGNEQF
TRBJ2-3,TRBV15,ATSQGGDTQY
TRBJ2-7,TRBV20-1,SAGLMTPDYGYEQY
TRBJ2-1,TRBV4-1,ASSQDPGVVYNEQF
TRBJ2-7,TRBV4-3,ASSPGRAYEQY
TRBJ2-6,TRBV6-2/TRBV6-3,ASSYSDTHAGANVLT
TRBJ1-2,TRBV29-1,SVVGTGGVYGYT
TRBJ2-7,TRBV20-1,SARGIFNSYEQY
TRBJ2-5,TRBV2,ASMGIGGHGDETQY
TRBJ1-5,TRBV7-8,ASSRDRDNQPQH
TRBJ1-5,TRBV6-5,ASSSLPVGDQPQH
TRBJ2-7,TRBV28,ASSFKVYEQY
TRBJ2-7,TRBV9,ASSPADTSYEQY
TRBJ2-7,TRBV5-6,ASSYTSGTADHYEQY
TRBJ2-7,TRBV10-1,ASSGTTGASYEQY
TRBJ2-2,TRBV29-1,SVVDSNTGELF
TRBJ2-7,TRBV7-9,ASSLDMGTAYEQY
TRBJ1-5,TRBV5-8,ASSLAISAGPNQPQH
TRBJ2-1,TRBV7-9,ASSIGLAQSSYNEQF
TRBJ2-6,TRBV29-1,SVGGLTGANVLT
TRBJ2-1,TRBV29-1,SVVWPKVLDEQF
TRBJ2-7,TRBV4-1,ASSQVGGSYVYEQY
TRBJ2-7,TRBV11-1,ASSLASMGDRGSYEQY
TRBJ1-5,TRBV4-2,ASSQGESNQPQH
TRBJ2-1,TRBV27,ASSRSGLSYNEQF
TRBJ2-1,TRBV2,ASKGRTSGGSSYNEQF
TRBJ1-6,TRBV15,ATSRPPWGGDSPLH
TRBJ1-1,TRBV6-5,ASSYPRTGEAF
TRBJ2-7,TRBV30,AWSISGSYEQY
TRBJ2-7,TRBV7-2,ASRGLASYEQY
TRBJ2-5,TRBV6-1,ASSPQRSGRGTQY
TRBJ2-1,TRBV6-4,ASSELGQGSNEQF
TRBJ2-5,TRBV7-9,ASSPRENPQETQY
TRBJ2-5,TRBV5-1,ASSPLSGTQETQY
TRBJ1-5,TRBV2,ASSEDRTANQPQH
TRBJ2-7,TRBV12-5,ASGLTGLDEQY
TRBJ2-2,TRBV4-3,ASSDWQGLYTGELF
TRBJ2-7,TRBV29-1,SVEGAGLEQY
TRBJ2-1,TRBV7-9,ASSPTSATYNEQF
TRBJ2-1,TRBV3-1,ASSQIRTDEQF
TRBJ2-3,TRBV11-2,ASSYRTLTDTQY
TRBJ2-7,TRBV29-1,SVARAASYEQY
TRBJ2-3,TRBV29-1,SVEDGSHQDTQY
TRBJ2-7,TRBV7-9,ASSLEPVGRREQY
TRBJ2-3,TRBV14,ASSQESASTDTQY
TRBJ2-1,TRBV27,ASSLSGAGVREQF
TRBJ2-7,TRBV3-1,ASSSPRAAGDLSSYEQY